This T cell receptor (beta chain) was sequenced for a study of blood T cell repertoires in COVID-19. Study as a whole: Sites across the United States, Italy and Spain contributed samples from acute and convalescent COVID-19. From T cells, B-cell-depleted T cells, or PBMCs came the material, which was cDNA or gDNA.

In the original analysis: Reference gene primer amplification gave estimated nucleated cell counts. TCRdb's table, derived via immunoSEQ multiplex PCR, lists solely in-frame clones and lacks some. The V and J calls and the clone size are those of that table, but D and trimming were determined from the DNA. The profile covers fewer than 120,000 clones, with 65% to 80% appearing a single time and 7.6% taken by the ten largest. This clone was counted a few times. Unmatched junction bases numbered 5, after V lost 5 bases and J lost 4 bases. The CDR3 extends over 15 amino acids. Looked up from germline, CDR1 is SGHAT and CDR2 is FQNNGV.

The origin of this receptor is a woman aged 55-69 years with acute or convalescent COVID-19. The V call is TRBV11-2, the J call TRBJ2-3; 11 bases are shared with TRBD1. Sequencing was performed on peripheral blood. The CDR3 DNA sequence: TGTGCCAGCAGCCCAGGACAGGGGGCCTCAGATACGCAGTATTTT. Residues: CASSPGQGASDTQYF.